These T cell receptor beta chains were read from a single sample in a study of blood T cell repertoires in COVID-19. Clones were read by immunoSEQ multiplex PCR, and TCRdb kept only the in-frame ones, dropping some. The sample shows tens of thousands of clones, approximately 89% of them seen only once. Sequencing was performed on peripheral blood. Every receptor here comes from a man in his fifties with active or convalescent COVID-19. Each CDR3 is given with its conserved first and last residue. A clone size is listed for some rows: how often the clone was seen (once, few, many), or a class if it is expanded.

>TRBV7-2|TRBJ2-5|once
CASSPNSGVQETQYF
>TRBV9|TRBJ2-6|NA
CASSAISGANVLTF
>TRBV15|TRBJ2-1|NA
CATSRAGYNEQFF
>TRBV19|TRBJ2-1|NA
CASSIGRAVDEQFF
>TRBV28|TRBJ2-2|once
CASRWSGGPGELFF
>TRBV5-5|TRBJ2-3|NA
CASSLGLVTDTQYF
>TRBV5-5|TRBJ1-6|NA
CASSLIWDTYNSPLHF
>TRBV5-1|TRBJ2-2|NA
CASSPGQGGTGELFF
>TRBV11-2|TRBJ2-1|NA
CASSWGGESSYNEQFF
>TRBV9|TRBJ1-2|NA
CASSPDQGKGVYGYTF
>TRBV12-2|TRBJ1-6|NA
CAIEIRDRNSPLHF
>TRBV5-4|TRBJ1-3|few
CASSFEQAGNTIYF
>TRBV5-1|TRBJ1-5|NA
CAMTDRGDAYSNQPQHF
>TRBV3-1/TRBV3-2|TRBJ2-1|NA
CASSQERDSRNEQFF
>TRBV6-2/TRBV6-3|TRBJ1-1|once
CASSQGVWDTEAFF
>TRBV11-2|TRBJ1-3|NA
CASASLRGTISGNTIYF
>TRBV7-7|TRBJ2-5|NA
CASSLMGGGGGETQYF
>TRBV5-4|TRBJ1-1|once
CASSMGQLNTEAFF
>TRBV3-1/TRBV3-2|TRBJ1-6|NA
CASSPRQGILYHSYNSPLHF
>TRBV6-5|TRBJ2-7|NA
CASSRTGALEQYF
>TRBV20-1|TRBJ2-7|NA
CSASRQGAREQYF
>TRBV5-4|TRBJ1-3|NA
CASSLNGFGTIYF
>TRBV14|TRBJ1-1|NA
CASSQPGILNTEAFF
>TRBV10-3|TRBJ2-1|NA
CAISTGTGTLYEQFF
>TRBV9|TRBJ2-7|NA
CASSVEGGLGEQYF
>TRBV3-1/TRBV3-2|TRBJ1-4|once
CASSQRTGNNEKLFF
>TRBV5-6|TRBJ1-2|NA
CASSVADRTNYGYTF
>TRBV6-5|TRBJ1-1|NA
CASSYGGVWDTEAFF